This T cell receptor (beta chain) comes out of a study of shared clonotypes between healthy human individuals. Looking at the study overall: Donors, aged 18 to 49, were a couple of women and a few men.

The V end lost 5 bases, the J end lost 2 bases, and 13 bases lay between the germline ends. Germline CDR1 LNHDA, CDR2 SQIVND (reference sequence). The CDR3 loop spans 14 amino acids. Naive CD8 cells comprised CD45RO-negative, CCR7-positively selected cells, excluding terminally differentiated effector memory CD45RA+ cells. Of note for this clone: Its antigen is unknown.

The assay was immunoSEQ multiplex PCR, and TCRdb's table has in-frame clones only and misses some. This sample has some 630,000 clones, with roughly 96% found just once. General study points: Rarefaction exposed incomplete sorted-subset sequencing despite large depth. Generation probabilities were higher for clonotypes shared across all four sorted-subset donors than for unshared ones. The represented genetic and exposure-history diversity was limited by the small number of donors.

V is TRBV19 and J is TRBJ2-7; D is perhaps TRBD2 (6 bases). Sequencing was done on a sample of naive CD8+ T cells sorted from blood. The clonotype comes from a woman under 40 in good health. CDR3 region: CASSLGTGTYEQYF. The CDR3 nucleotides read TGTGCCAGTAGTCTCGGGACTGGTACCTACGAGCAGTACTTC.